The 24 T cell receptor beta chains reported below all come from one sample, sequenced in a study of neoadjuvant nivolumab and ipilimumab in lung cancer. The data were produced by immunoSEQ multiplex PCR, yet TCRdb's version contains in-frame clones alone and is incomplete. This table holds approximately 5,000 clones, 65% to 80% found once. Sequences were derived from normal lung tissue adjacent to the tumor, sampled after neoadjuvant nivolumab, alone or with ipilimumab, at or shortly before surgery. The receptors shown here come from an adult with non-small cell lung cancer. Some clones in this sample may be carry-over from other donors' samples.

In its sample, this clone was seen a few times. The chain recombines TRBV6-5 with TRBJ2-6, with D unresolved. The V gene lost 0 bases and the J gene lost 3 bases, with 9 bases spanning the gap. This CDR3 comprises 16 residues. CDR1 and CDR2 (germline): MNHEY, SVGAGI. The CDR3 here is CASSYSSGYGANVLTF. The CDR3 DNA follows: TGTGCCAGCAGTTACTCGTCAGGTTATGGGGCCAACGTCCTGACTTTC.

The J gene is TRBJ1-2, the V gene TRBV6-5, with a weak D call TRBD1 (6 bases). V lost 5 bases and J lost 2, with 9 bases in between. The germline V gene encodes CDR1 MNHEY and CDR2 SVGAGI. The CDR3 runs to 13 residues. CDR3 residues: CASSRTGNYGYTF. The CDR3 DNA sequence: TGTGCCAGCAGTCGTACAGGGAACTATGGCTACACCTTC.

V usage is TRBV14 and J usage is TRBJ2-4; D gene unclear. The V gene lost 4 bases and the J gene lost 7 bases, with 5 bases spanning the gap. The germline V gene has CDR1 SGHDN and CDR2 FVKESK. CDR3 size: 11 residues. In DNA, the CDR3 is TGTGCCAGCAGCCCGAGGAACATTCAGTACTTC. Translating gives CASSPRNIQYF.

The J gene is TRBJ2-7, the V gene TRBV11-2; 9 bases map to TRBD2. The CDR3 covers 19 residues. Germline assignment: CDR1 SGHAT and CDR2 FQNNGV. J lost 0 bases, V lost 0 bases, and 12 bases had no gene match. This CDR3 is CASSLDPASGISGSYEQYF. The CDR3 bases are TGTGCCAGCAGCTTAGATCCCGCTAGCGGGATAAGTGGCTCCTACGAGCAGTACTTC.

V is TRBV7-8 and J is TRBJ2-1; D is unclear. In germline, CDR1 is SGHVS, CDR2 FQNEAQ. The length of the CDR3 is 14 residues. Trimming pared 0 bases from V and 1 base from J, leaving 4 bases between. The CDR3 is CASSLASSYNEQFF. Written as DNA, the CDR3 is TGTGCCAGCAGCTTAGCCAGTTCCTACAATGAGCAGTTCTTC.

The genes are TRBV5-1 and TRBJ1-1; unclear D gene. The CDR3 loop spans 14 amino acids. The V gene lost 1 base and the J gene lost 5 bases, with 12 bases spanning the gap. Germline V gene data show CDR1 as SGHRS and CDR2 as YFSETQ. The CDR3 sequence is CASSLSGGVTEAFF. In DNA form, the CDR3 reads TGCGCCAGCAGCTTGAGTGGCGGGGTTACTGAAGCTTTCTTT.

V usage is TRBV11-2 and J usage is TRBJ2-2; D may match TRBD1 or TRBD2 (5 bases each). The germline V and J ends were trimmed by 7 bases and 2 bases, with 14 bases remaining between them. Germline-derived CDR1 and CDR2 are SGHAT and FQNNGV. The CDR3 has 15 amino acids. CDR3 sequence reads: CASTGTGLNTGELFF. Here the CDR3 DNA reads TGTGCCAGCACGGGGACGGGGCTCAACACCGGGGAGCTGTTTTTT.

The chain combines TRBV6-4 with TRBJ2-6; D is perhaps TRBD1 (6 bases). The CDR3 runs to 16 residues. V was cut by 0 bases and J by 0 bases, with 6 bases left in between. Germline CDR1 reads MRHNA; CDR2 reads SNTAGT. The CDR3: CASSDSGGSGANVLTF. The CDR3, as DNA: TGTGCCAGCAGTGACTCAGGGGGCTCTGGGGCCAACGTCCTGACTTTC.

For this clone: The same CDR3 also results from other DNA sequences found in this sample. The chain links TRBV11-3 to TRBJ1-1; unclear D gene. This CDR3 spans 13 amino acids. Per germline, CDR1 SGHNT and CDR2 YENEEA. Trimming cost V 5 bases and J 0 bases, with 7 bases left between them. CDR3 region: CASSDRLNTEAFF. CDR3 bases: TGTGCCAGCAGCGACCGACTGAACACTGAAGCTTTCTTT.

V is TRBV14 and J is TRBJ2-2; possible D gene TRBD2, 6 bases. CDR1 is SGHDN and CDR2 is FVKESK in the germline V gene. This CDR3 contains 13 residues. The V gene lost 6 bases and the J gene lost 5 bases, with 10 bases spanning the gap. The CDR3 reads CASRLGGTGELFF. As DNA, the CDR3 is TGTGCCAGCAGGTTGGGGGGAACCGGGGAGCTGTTTTTT.

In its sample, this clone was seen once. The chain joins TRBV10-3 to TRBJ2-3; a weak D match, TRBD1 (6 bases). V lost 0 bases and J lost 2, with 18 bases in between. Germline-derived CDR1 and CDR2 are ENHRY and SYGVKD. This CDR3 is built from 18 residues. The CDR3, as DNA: TGTGCCATCAGTGAGTCAGGGGAATGGACAGCTACCACAGATACGCAGTATTTT. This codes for CAISESGEWTATTDTQYF.

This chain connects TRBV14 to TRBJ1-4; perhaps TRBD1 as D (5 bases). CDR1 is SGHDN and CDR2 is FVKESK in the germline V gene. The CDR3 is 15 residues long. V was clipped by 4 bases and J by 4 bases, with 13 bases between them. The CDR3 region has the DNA TGTGCCAGCAGCCTCGGTCGGGGCGGTAATGAAAAACTGTTTTTT. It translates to CASSLGRGGNEKLFF. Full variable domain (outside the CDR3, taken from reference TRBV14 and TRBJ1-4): EAGVTQFPSHSVIEKGQTVTLRCDPISGHDNLYWYRRVMGKEIKFLLHFVKESKQDESGMPNNRFLAERTGGTYSTLKVQPAELEDSGVYFCASSLGRGGNEKLFFGSGTQLSVL.

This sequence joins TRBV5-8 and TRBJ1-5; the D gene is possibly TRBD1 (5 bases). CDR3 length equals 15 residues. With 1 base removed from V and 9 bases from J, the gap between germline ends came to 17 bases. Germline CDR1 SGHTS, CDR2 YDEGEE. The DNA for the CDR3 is TGTGCCAGCAGCTTGTGGGGGACGGCAATTACGCCCCAGCATTTT. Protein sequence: CASSLWGTAITPQHF. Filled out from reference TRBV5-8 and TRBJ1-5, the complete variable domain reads EAGVTQSPTHLIKTRGQQATLRCSPISGHTSVYWYQQALGLGLQFLLWYDEGEERNRGNFPPRFSGRQFPNYSSELNVNALELEDSALYLCASSLWGTAITPQHFGDGTRLSIL.

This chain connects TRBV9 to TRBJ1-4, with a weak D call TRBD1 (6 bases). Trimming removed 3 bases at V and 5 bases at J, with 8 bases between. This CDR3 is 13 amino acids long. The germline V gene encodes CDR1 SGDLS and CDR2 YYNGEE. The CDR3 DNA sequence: TGTGCCAGCAGCGCCACAGGGAATGAAAAACTGTTTTTT. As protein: CASSATGNEKLFF.

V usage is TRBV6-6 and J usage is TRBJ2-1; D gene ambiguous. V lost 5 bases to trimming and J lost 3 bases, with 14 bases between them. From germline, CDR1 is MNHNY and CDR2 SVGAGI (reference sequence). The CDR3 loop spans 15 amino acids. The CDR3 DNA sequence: TGTGCCAGCAGTACCAATCCTGTAGGCTACAATGAGCAGTTCTTC. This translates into CASSTNPVGYNEQFF.

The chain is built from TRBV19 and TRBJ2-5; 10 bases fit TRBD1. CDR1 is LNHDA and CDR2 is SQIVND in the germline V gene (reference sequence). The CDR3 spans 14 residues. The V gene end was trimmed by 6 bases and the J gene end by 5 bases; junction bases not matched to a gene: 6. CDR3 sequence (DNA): TGTGCCAGTAGAGGTGGACAGGGGGGGGAGACCCAGTACTTC. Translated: CASRGGQGGETQYF.

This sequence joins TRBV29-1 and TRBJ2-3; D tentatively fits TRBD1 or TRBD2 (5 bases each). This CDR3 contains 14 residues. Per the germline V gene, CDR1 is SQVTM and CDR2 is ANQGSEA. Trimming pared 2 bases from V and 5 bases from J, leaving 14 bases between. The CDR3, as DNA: TGCAGCGTTGAACCCGGGACCGTAGGAGATACGCAGTATTTT. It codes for CSVEPGTVGDTQYF.

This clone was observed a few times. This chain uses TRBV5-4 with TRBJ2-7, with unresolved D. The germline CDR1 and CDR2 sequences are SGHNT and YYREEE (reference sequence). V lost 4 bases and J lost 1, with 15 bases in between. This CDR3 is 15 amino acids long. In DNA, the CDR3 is TGTGCCAGCAGCACCGCGGACCTAGGGTCCTACGAGCAGTACTTC. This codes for CASSTADLGSYEQYF.

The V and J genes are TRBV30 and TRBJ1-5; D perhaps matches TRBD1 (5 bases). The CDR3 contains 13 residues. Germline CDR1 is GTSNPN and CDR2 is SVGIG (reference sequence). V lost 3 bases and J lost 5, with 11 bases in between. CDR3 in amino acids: CAWSPGGDQPQHF. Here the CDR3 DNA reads TGTGCCTGGAGCCCGGGGGGGGATCAGCCCCAGCATTTT.

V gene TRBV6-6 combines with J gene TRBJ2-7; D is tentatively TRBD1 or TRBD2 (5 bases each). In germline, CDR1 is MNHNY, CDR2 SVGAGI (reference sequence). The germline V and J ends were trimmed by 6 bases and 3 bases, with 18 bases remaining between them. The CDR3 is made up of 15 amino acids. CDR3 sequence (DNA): TGTGCCAGCAGATCGGCCGGGACGGTTGTCTACGAGCAGTACTTC. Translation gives CASRSAGTVVYEQYF.

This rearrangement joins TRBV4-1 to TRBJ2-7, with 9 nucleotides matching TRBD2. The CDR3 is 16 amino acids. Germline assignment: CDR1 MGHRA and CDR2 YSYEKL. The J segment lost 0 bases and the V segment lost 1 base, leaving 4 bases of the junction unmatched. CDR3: CASSQVTSGPSYEQYF. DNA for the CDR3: TGCGCCAGCAGCCAAGTAACTAGCGGGCCCTCCTACGAGCAGTACTTC.

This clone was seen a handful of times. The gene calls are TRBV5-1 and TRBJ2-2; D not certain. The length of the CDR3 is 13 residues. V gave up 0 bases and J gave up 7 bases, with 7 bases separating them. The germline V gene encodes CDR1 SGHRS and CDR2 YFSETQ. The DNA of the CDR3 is TGCGCCAGCAGCTTGGTAACGGACGGGGAGCTGTTTTTT. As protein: CASSLVTDGELFF.

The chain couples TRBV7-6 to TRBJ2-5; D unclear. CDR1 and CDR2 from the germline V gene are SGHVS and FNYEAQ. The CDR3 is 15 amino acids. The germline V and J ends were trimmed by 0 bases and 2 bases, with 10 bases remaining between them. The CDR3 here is CASSLAAGPQETQYF. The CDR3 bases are TGTGCCAGCAGCTTAGCGGCAGGCCCACAAGAGACCCAGTACTTC.

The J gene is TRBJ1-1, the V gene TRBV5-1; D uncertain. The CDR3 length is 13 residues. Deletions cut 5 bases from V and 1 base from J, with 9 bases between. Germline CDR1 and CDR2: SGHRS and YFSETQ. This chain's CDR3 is CASRANTNTEAFF. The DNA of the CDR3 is TGCGCCAGCAGGGCGAACACGAACACTGAAGCTTTCTTT.